These T cell receptor beta chains were read from a single sample in a study of T cell responses to AZD1222 COVID-19 vaccine. Repertoires were generated with immunoSEQ multiplex PCR, while TCRdb's copy carries only in-frame clones and drops some. The table lists 90,000 to 100,000 clones, roughly nine tenths of them singletons. The sample consisted of peripheral blood, taken on day 0 of AZD1222 vaccination. The origin of the receptors is an adult in good health. Each CDR3 is given with its conserved first and last residue. The D gene is left open where the match is weak. Some rows mark clone size as missing; the rest say once, few, many or name a class of expanded clone.

>TRBV7-2|.|once|TRBJ1-2
CASRTGPSSYGYTF
TGTGCCAGCAGAACCGGGCCAAGCAGCTATGGCTACACCTTC
>TRBV7-2|.|.|TRBJ2-3
CASSLMLYTDTQYF
TGTGCCAGCAGCTTAATGTTGTACACAGATACGCAGTATTTT
>TRBV11-2|.|.|TRBJ1-5
CASSLEGSNQPQHF
TGTGCCAGCAGCTTAGAGGGCAGCAATCAGCCCCAGCATTTT
>TRBV29-1|.|.|TRBJ2-2
CSVLMGNTGELFF
TGCAGCGTCCTCATGGGGAACACCGGGGAGCTGTTTTTT
>TRBV6-1|TRBD2|.|TRBJ2-5
CASSEALAGGFQETQYF
TGTGCCAGCAGTGAAGCCCTAGCGGGGGGCTTCCAAGAGACCCAGTACTTC
>TRBV4-1|.|.|TRBJ1-5
CASSQQQNPYSNQPQHF
TGCGCCAGCAGCCAACAACAGAACCCCTATAGCAATCAGCCCCAGCATTTT
>TRBV7-8|.|.|TRBJ2-7
CASSPQPDRSSYEQYF
TGTGCCAGCAGCCCCCAGCCAGACAGGAGCTCCTACGAGCAGTACTTC
>TRBV7-9|.|few|TRBJ2-1
CASSFGGVVSYNEQFF
TGTGCCAGCAGCTTCGGAGGGGTGGTCTCCTACAATGAGCAGTTCTTC
>TRBV5-6|.|.|TRBJ2-7
CASSFLTGHSRLYEQYF
TGTGCCAGCAGCTTCCTCACCGGACATTCTCGGCTCTACGAGCAGTACTTC
>TRBV27|.|.|TRBJ1-1
CASSPRGNTEAFF
TGTGCCAGCAGTCCCCGCGGGAACACTGAAGCTTTCTTT
>TRBV19|TRBD1|.|TRBJ1-2
CASSITGTGLYGYTF
TGTGCCAGTAGTATCACCGGGACAGGGTTGTATGGCTACACCTTC
>TRBV7-3|.|.|TRBJ2-6
CASNNGGAGANVLTF
TGTGCCAGCAACAATGGGGGTGCTGGGGCCAACGTCCTGACTTTC
>TRBV10-2|.|few|TRBJ1-3
CASSPGQSSGNTIYF
TGCGCCAGCAGCCCCGGACAGTCCTCTGGAAACACCATATATTTT
>TRBV2|TRBD2|once|TRBJ2-7
CASSPRAGGVYEQYF
TGTGCCAGCAGTCCTCGCGCGGGGGGCGTCTACGAGCAGTACTTC
>TRBV7-9|.|few|TRBJ2-7
CASAKGGHSYEQYF
TGTGCCAGCGCGAAGGGGGGGCACTCCTACGAGCAGTACTTC
>TRBV19|.|.|TRBJ2-4
CASSIGVAKNIQYF
TGTGCCAGTAGTATAGGGGTCGCCAAAAACATTCAGTACTTC
>TRBV19|TRBD1|.|TRBJ2-2
CASSMGQGAGTGELFF
TGTGCCAGTAGTATGGGACAGGGGGCTGGCACCGGGGAGCTGTTTTTT
>TRBV6-5|TRBD1|.|TRBJ2-7
CASSYDGQGGSYEQYF
TGTGCCAGCAGCTACGACGGACAGGGAGGTTCCTACGAGCAGTACTTC
>TRBV10-2|.|.|TRBJ1-1
CASQTSNTEAFF
TGCGCCAGTCAGACGAGTAACACTGAAGCTTTCTTT
>TRBV3-1/TRBV3-2|.|.|TRBJ2-5
CASSQRGETQYF
TGTGCCAGCAGCCAGCGTGGAGAGACCCAGTACTTC
>TRBV6-5|TRBD2|few|TRBJ2-5
CASSYGQRGGWETQYF
TGTGCCAGCAGTTACGGTCAGCGGGGGGGCTGGGAGACCCAGTACTTC